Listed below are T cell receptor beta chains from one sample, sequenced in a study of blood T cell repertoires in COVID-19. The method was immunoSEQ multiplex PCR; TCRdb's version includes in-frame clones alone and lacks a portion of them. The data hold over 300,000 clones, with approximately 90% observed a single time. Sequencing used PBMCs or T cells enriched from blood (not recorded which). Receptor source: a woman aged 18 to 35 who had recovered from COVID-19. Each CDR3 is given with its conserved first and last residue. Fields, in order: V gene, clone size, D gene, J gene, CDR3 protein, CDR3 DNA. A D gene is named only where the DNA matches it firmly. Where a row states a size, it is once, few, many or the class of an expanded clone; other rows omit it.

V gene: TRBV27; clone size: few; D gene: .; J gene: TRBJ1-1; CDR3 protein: CASSLAPGRAEAFF; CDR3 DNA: TGTGCCAGCAGTTTGGCTCCTGGGAGGGCTGAAGCTTTCTTT
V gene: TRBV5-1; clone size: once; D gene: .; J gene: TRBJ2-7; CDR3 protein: CASSLVAGEYLYEQYF; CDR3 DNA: TGCGCCAGCAGCTTGGTGGCAGGGGAATACCTCTACGAGCAGTACTTC
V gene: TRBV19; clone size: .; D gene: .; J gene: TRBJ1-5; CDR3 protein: CASSIWRASNQPQHF; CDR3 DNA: TGTGCCAGTAGTATATGGAGGGCTAGCAATCAGCCCCAGCATTTT
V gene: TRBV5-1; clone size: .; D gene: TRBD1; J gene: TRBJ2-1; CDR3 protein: CASSLGQGWPQFF; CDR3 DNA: TGCGCCAGCAGCTTGGGACAGGGATGGCCACAGTTCTTC
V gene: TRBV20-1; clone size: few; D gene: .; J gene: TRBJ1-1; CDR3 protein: CSASGNTEAFF; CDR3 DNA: TGCAGTGCTAGCGGGAACACTGAAGCTTTCTTT
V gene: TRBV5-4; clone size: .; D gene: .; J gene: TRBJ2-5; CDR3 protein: CASSLGGTEETQYF; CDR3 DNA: TGTGCCAGCAGCTTGGGTGGAACAGAAGAGACCCAGTACTTC
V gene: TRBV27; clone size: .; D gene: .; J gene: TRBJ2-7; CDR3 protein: CASSSAYEQYF; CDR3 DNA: TGTGCCAGCAGTTCAGCCTACGAGCAGTACTTC
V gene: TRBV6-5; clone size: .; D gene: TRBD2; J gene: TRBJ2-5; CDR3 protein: CASSRTSGGAETQYF; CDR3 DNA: TGTGCCAGCAGTCGGACTAGCGGGGGGGCTGAGACCCAGTACTTC
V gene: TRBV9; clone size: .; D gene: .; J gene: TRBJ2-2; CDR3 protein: CASSVARGNTGELFF; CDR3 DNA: TGTGCCAGCAGCGTAGCAAGGGGGAACACCGGGGAGCTGTTTTTT
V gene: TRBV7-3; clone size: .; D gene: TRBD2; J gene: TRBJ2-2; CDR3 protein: CASSLLGGRSGELFF; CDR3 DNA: TGTGCCAGCAGCTTACTCGGCGGGAGGTCCGGGGAGCTGTTTTTT
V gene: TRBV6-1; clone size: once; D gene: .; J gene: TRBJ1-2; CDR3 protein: CASSDGANYGYTF; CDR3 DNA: TGTGCCAGCAGTGACGGAGCTAACTATGGCTACACCTTC
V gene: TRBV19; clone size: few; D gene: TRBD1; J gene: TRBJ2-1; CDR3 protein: CASSRTGEVNEQFF; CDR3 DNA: TGTGCCAGTAGTCGGACAGGGGAGGTCAATGAGCAGTTCTTC
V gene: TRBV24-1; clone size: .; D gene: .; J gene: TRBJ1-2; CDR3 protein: CATSDRRTGTARYGYTF; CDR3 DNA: TGTGCCACCAGTGACCGGCGCACAGGGACGGCAAGATATGGCTACACCTTC
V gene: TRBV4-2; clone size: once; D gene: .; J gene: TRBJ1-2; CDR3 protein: CASSQAEGNPYGYTF; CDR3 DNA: TGTGCCAGCAGCCAAGCCGAGGGAAATCCTTATGGCTACACCTTC
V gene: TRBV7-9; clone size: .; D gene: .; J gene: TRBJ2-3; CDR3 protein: CASRNGGPQYF; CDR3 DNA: TGTGCCAGCCGTAACGGGGGGCCGCAGTATTTT
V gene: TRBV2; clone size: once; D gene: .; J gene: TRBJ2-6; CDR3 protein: CASGRAGANVLTF; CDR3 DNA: TGTGCCAGCGGTCGGGCTGGGGCCAACGTCCTGACTTTC
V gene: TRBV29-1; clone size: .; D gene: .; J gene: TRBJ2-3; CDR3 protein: CSVARLYGTDTQYF; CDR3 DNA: TGCAGCGTTGCTAGACTTTACGGCACAGATACGCAGTATTTT
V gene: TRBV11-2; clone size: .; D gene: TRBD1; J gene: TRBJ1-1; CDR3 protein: CASSKGQENTEAFF; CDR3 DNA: TGTGCCAGCAGCAAGGGACAGGAGAACACTGAAGCTTTCTTT
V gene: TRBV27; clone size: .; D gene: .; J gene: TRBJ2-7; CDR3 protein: CASSPYYEQYF; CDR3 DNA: TGTGCCAGCAGTCCCTACTACGAGCAGTACTTC
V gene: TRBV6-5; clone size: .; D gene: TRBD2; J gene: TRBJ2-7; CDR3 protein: CASRARSGSYEQYF; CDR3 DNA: TGTGCCAGCAGGGCCCGGAGCGGGAGCTACGAGCAGTACTTC
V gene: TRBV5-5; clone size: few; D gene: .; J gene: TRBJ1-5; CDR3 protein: CASSLDGGAQPQHF; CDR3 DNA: TGTGCCAGCAGCTTGGACGGGGGGGCTCAGCCCCAGCATTTT
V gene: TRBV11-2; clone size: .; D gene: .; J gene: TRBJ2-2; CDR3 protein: CASRRAEASNTGELFF; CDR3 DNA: TGTGCCAGCAGGAGGGCAGAGGCCTCGAACACCGGGGAGCTGTTTTTT
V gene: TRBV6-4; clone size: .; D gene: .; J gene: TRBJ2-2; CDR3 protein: CASSDSRTENTGELFF; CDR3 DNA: TGTGCCAGCAGTGACTCGAGAACAGAGAACACCGGGGAGCTGTTTTTT
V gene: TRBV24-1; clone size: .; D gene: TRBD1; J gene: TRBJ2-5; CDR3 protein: CATSVPGQGRETQYF; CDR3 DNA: TGTGCCACCAGTGTCCCGGGACAGGGGCGAGAGACCCAGTACTTC
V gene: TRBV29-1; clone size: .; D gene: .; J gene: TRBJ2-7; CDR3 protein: CSVSGPFYEQYF; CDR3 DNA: TGCAGCGTGAGCGGACCATTCTACGAGCAGTACTTC
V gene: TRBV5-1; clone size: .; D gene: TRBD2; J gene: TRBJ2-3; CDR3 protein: CASSSIRTSRGTDTQYF; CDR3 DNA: TGCGCCAGCAGCTCTATACGGACTAGCCGAGGCACAGATACGCAGTATTTT
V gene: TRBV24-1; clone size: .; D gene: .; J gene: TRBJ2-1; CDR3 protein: CATSDYPYNEQFF; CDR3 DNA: TGTGCCACCAGTGACTACCCCTACAATGAGCAGTTCTTC
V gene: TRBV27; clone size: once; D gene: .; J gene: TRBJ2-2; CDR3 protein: CASSLRDTGELFF; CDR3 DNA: TGTGCCAGCAGTTTAAGAGACACCGGGGAGCTGTTTTTT
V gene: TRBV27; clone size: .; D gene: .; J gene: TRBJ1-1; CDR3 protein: CASSSSGWNTEAFF; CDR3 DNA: .
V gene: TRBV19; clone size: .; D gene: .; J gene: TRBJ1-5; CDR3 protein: CASSIGPGPGQPQHF; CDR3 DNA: TGTGCCAGTAGTATAGGGCCGGGTCCGGGTCAGCCCCAGCATTTT
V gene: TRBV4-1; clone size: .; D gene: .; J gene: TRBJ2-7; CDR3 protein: CASSQESTGPVGEQYF; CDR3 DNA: TGCGCCAGCAGCCAAGAGTCTACAGGGCCGGTGGGAGAGCAGTACTTC
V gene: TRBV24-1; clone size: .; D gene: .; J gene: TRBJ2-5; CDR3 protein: CATSDPDFQETQYF; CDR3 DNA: TGTGCCACCTCCGACCCAGACTTCCAAGAGACCCAGTACTTC
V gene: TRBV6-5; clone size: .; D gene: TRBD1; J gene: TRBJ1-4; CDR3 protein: CASSSQGAWEKLFF; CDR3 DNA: TGTGCCAGCAGTTCCCAGGGGGCTTGGGAAAAACTGTTTTTT
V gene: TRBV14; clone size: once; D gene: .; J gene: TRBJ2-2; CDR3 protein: CASSHLGRLTGELFF; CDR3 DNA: TGTGCCAGCAGCCATCTGGGGCGGCTCACCGGGGAGCTGTTTTTT
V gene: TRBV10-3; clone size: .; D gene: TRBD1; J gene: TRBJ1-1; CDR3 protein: CAISELPGQGAGAFF; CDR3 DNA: TGTGCCATCAGTGAGTTACCGGGACAGGGGGCGGGAGCTTTCTTT
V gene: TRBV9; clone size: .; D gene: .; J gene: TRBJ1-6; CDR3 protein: CASSVGDGVVQSPLHF; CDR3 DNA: TGTGCCAGCAGCGTAGGTGACGGGGTTGTACAGTCACCCCTCCACTTT
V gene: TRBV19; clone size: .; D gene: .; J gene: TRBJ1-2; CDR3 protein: CASSRGSSILNYGYTF; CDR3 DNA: TGTGCCTCGAGTCGGGGGTCCTCAATCCTTAACTATGGCTACACCTTC
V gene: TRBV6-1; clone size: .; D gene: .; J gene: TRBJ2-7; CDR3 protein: CASSEARRLKNRNEQYF; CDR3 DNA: TGTGCCAGCAGTGAAGCGCGACGACTCAAGAATAGGAACGAGCAGTACTTC
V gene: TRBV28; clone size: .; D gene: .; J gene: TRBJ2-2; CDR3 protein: CASREIQPSNTGELFF; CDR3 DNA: TGTGCCAGCAGGGAAATACAGCCTTCGAACACCGGGGAGCTGTTTTTT
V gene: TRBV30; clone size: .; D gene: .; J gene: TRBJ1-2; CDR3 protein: CAWSRGGVDYGYTF; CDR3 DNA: TGTGCCTGGAGTAGGGGGGGGGTAGACTATGGCTACACCTTC
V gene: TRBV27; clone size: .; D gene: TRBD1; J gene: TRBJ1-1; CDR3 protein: CASSLSGTGAREAFF; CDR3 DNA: TGTGCCAGCAGTTTATCTGGGACAGGGGCTAGGGAAGCTTTCTTT
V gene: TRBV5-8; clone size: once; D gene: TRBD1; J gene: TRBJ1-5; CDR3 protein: CASSIGTGTFYQPQHF; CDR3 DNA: TGTGCCAGCAGCATCGGGACAGGGACCTTTTATCAGCCCCAGCATTTT
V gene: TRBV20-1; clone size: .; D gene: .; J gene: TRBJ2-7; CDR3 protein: CSASAGGPYEQYF; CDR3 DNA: TGCAGTGCTAGTGCAGGGGGGCCCTACGAGCAGTACTTC
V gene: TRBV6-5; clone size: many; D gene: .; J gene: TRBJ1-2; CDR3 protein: CASSYFDGENYGYTF; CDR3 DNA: TGTGCCAGCAGTTACTTCGACGGGGAGAACTATGGCTACACCTTC
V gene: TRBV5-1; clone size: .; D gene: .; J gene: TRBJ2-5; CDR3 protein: CASSLSSGRGETQYF; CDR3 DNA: TGCGCCAGCAGCCTGTCATCCGGTAGAGGAGAGACCCAGTACTTC
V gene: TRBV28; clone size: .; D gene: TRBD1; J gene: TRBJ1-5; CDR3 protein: CASSPGQAWQPQHF; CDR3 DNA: TGTGCCAGCAGTCCCGGACAGGCGTGGCAGCCCCAGCATTTT
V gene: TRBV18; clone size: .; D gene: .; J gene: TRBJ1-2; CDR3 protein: CASSPRENYGYTF; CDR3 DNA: TGTGCCAGCTCACCACGAGAGAACTATGGCTACACCTTC
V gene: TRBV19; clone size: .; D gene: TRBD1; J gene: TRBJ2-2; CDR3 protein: CASSSGTGDWGTGELFF; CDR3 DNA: TGTGCCAGTAGTTCCGGGACAGGGGATTGGGGCACCGGGGAGCTGTTTTTT
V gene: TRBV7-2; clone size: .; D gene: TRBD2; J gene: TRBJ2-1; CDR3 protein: CASTRTSAYNEQFF; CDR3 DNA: TGTGCCTCTACTAGGACTAGCGCCTACAATGAGCAGTTCTTC
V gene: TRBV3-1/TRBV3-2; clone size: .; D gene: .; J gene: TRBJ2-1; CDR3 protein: CASSQEEDVSYNEQFF; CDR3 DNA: TGTGCCAGCAGCCAAGAGGAGGACGTCAGCTACAATGAGCAGTTCTTC
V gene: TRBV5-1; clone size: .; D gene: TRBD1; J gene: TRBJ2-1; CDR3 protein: CASSQGTGNEQFF; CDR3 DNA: TGCGCCAGCAGCCAAGGGACAGGGAATGAGCAGTTCTTC
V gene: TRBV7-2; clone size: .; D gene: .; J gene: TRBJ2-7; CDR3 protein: CASSLEGSVGYEQYF; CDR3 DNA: TGTGCCAGCAGCTTAGAAGGTAGCGTTGGGTACGAGCAGTACTTC
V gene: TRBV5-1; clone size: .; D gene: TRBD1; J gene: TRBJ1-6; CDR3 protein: CASSSDRVASPLHF; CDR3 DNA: TGCGCCAGCAGCTCCGACAGGGTAGCGTCACCCCTCCACTTT
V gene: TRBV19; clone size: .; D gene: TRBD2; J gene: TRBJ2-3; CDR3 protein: CASSSAGGTTDTQYF; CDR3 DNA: TGTGCCAGTAGCTCCGCGGGGGGGACCACAGATACGCAGTATTTT
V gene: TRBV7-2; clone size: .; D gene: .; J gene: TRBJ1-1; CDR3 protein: CASSSNRWATAGEAFF; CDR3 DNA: TGTGCCAGCAGCTCCAACAGATGGGCCACGGCGGGTGAAGCTTTCTTT
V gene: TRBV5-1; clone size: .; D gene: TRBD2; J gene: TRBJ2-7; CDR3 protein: CASSPIGREASYEQYF; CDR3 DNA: TGCGCCAGCAGCCCCATTGGACGGGAGGCTTCCTACGAGCAGTACTTC
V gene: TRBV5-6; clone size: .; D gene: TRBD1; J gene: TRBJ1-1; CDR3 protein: CASSFWATDRTTNTEAFF; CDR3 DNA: TGTGCCAGCAGCTTTTGGGCAACGGACAGGACTACGAACACTGAAGCTTTCTTT